The present T cell receptor (beta chain) was sequenced within a study of blood T cell repertoires in COVID-19. After removal of 1 base from V and 8 bases from J, the junction contained 4 bases not matched to a gene. CDR1 is MNHEY, CDR2 SVGEGT, per germline. The CDR3 runs 14 residues. Individuals aged 18 to 89 years were recruited from 24 US areas. Here immunoSEQ multiplex PCR was the method, and the copy in TCRdb shows in-frame clones only, minus some. The table has more than 250,000 clones, approximately 85% seen once. This chain links TRBV6-2 or TRBV6-3 with TRBJ1-2; 10 positions match TRBD1. Material: PBMCs or T cells enriched from blood (not recorded which). The receptor was isolated from a man under 40 who had recovered from COVID-19. This CDR3 reads CASSYLRQGAGYTF. The CDR3 DNA reads TGTGCCAGCAGTTACTTAAGACAGGGGGCCGGCTACACCTTC.